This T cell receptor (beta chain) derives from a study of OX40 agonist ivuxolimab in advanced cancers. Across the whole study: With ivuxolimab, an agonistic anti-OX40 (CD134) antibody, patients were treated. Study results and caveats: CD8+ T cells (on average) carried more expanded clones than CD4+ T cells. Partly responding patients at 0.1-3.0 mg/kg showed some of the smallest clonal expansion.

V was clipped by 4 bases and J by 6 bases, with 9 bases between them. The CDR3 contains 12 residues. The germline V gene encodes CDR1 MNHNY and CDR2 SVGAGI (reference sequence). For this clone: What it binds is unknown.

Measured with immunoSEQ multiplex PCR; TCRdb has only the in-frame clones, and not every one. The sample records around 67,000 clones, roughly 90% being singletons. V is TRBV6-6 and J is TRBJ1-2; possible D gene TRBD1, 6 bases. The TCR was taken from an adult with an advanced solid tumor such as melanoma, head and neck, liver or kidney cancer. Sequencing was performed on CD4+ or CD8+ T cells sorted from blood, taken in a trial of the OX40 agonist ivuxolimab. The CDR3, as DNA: TGTGCCAGCAGTTTTCAGGGGAATGGCTACACCTTC. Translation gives CASSFQGNGYTF.